What follows is one T cell receptor beta chain and its context. The antigen remains undetermined. Patients were excluded because of uncontrolled infection, other autoimmune disease, pregnancy or lactation. The sample is drawn from a study of T cells in Graves' hyperthyroidism and ophthalmopathy. As for the study in general: Peripheral blood was obtained at initial diagnosis, preceding any treatment. Study outcomes and limitations: Blood held most thyroid clonotypes expanded above 0.001 frequency.

The CDR3 regions of TCR beta were amplified from RNA transcripts. A first-round RT-PCR of the TCR CDR3 used the HTBI primer set. MiXCR was run by TCRdb on the multiplex PCR reads, yielding one entry per CDR3 protein. The sample lists approximately 640,000 distinct CDR3 sequences, about 17% occurring once. The V segment lost 1 base and the J segment 8 bases; nucleotides outside the gene matches: 14. Germline CDR1 LNHDA, CDR2 SQIVND (reference sequence). This CDR3 contains 18 residues. Sequencing used blood. The sequence came from a woman aged 25 to 39 with Graves' hyperthyroidism. The chain employs TRBV19 and TRBJ2-4; 10 bases agree with TRBD2. CDR3 bases: TGTGCCAGTAGTATAGCCCCCGGGACTAGCGCACCTGGGGACATTCAGTACTTC. This translates into CASSIAPGTSAPGDIQYF.